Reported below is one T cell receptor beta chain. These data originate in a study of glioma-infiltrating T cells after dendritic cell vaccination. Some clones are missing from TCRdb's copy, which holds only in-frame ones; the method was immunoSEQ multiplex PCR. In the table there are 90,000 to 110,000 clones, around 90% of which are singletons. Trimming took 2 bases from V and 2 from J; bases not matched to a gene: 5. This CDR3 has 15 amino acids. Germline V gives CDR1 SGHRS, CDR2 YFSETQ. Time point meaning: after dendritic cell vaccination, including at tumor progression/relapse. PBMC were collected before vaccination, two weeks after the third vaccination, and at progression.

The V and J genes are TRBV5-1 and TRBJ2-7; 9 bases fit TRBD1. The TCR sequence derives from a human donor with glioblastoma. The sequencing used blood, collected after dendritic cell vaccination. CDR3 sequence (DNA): TGCGCCAGCAGCTTAACAGGGGGCGCTACCTACGAGCAGTACTTC. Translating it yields CASSLTGGATYEQYF.